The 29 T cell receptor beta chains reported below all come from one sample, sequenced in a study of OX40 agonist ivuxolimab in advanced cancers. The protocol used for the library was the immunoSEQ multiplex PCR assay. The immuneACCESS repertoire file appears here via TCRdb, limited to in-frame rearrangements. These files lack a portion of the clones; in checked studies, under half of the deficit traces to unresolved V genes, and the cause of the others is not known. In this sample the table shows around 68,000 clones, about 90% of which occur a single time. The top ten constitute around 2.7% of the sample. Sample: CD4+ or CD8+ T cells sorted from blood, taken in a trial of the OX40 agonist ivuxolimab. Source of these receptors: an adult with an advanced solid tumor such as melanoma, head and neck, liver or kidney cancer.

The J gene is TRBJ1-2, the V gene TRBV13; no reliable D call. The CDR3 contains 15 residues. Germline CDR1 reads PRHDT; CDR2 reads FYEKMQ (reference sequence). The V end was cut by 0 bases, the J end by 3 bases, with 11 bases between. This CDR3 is CASSLGPGIDYGYTF. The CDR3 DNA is TGTGCCAGCAGCTTAGGTCCAGGCATAGACTATGGCTACACCTTC.

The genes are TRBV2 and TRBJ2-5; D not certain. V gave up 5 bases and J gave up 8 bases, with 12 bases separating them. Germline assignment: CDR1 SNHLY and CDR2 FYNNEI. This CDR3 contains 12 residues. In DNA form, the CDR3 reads TGTGCCAGCAGTCGAAGTATACAAACCCAGTACTTC. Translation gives CASSRSIQTQYF.

The CDR3 loop reads CASSLPHGGRSSYNEQFF. DNA of the CDR3: TGTGCCAGCAGCTTACCCCACGGGGGTCGAAGCTCCTACAATGAGCAGTTCTTC. The rearrangement links TRBV7-2 to TRBJ2-1; possible D gene TRBD2, 6 bases. V was clipped by 2 bases and J by 0 bases, with 17 bases between them. The CDR3 spans 18 residues. The V gene's germline CDR1 is SGHTA and CDR2 FQGNSA.

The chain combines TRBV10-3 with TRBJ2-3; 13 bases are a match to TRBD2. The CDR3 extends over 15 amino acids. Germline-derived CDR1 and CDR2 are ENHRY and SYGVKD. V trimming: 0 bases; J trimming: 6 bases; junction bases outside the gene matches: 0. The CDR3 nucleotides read TGTGCCATCAGTGAGTCGACTAGCGGGGGGGATACGCAGTATTTT. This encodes CAISESTSGGDTQYF.

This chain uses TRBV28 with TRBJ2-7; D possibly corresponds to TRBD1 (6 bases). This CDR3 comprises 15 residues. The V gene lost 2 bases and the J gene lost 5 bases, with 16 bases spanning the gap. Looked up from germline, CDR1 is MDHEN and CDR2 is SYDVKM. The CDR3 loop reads CASSLMGARGNEQYF. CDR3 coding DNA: TGTGCCAGCAGTTTAATGGGGGCTAGAGGAAACGAGCAGTACTTC.

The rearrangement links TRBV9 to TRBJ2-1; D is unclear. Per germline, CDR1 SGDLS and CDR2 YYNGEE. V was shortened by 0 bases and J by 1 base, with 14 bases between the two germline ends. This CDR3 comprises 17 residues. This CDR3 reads CASSVEDAARSYNEQFF. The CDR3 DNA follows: TGTGCCAGCAGCGTAGAGGATGCAGCAAGATCCTACAATGAGCAGTTCTTC. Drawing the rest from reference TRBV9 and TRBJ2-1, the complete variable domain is DSGVTQTPKHLITATGQRVTLRCSPRSGDLSVYWYQQSLDQGLQFLIQYYNGEERAKGNILERFSAQQFPDLHSELNLSSLELGDSALYFCASSVEDAARSYNEQFFGPGTRLTVL.

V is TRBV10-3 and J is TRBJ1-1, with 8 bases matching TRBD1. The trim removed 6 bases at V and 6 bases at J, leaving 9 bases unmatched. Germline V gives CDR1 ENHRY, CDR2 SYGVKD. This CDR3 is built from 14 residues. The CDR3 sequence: CAISQTGDASEAFF. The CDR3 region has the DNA TGTGCCATCAGCCAGACAGGGGACGCCTCTGAAGCTTTCTTT.

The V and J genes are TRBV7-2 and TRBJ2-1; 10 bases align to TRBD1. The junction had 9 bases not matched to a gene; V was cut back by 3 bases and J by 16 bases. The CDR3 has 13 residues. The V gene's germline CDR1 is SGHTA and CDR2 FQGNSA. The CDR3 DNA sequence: TGTGCCAGCAGCTTCTCTTCGGACAGGGGGGGATTCTTC. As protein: CASSFSSDRGGFF. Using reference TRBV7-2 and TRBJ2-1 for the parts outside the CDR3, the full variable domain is GAGVSQSPSNKVTEKGKDVELRCDPISGHTALYWYRQSLGQGLEFLIYFQGNSAPDKSGLPSDRFSAERTGGSVSTLTIQRTQQEDSAVYLCASSFSSDRGGFFGPGTRLTVL.

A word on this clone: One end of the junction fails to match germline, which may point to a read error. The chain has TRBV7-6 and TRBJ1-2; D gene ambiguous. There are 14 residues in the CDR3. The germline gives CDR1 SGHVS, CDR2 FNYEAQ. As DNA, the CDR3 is TGTGCCAGCGGCTTAGGAGGGTTAAACTATGGCTACACCTTC. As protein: CASGLGGLNYGYTF.

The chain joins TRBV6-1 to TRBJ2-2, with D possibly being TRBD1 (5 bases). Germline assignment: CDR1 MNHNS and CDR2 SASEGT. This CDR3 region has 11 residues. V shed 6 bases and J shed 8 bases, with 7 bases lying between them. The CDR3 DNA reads TGTGCCAGCAGAGGGGTTGGGGAGCTGTTTTTT. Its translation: CASRGVGELFF.

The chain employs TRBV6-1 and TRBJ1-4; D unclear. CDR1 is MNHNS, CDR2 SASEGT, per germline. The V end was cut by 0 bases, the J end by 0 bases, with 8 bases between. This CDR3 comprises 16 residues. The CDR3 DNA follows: TGTGCCAGCAGTGAAGCGTTTGGCGCAACTAATGAAAAACTGTTTTTT. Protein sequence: CASSEAFGATNEKLFF.

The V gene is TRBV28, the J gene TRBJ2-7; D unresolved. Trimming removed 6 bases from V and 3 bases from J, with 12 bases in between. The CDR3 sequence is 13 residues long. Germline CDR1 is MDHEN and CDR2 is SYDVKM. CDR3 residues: CASSLDGYYEQYF. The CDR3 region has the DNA TGTGCCAGCAGCTTGGACGGATACTACGAGCAGTACTTC.

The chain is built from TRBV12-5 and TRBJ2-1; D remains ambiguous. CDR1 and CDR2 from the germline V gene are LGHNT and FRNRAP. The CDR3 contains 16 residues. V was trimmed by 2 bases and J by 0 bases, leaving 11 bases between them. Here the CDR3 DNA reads TGTGCTAGTGGTTTGTGGTGGGGAAGCTCCTACAATGAGCAGTTCTTC. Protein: CASGLWWGSSYNEQFF.

CDR3: CASIYGRITEAFF. The DNA for the CDR3 is TGTGCCAGCATATATGGCAGGATCACTGAAGCTTTCTTT. The chain uses TRBV6-1 and TRBJ1-1; D gene uncertain. Trimming stripped 7 bases from V and 4 bases from J, with 13 bases between. CDR1 is MNHNS, CDR2 SASEGT, per germline. The CDR3 is made up of 13 amino acids.

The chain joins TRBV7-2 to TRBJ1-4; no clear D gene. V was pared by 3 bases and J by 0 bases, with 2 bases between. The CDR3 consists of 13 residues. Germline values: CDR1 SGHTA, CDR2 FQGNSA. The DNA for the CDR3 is TGTGCCAGCAGCTTTTCAACTAATGAAAAACTGTTTTTT. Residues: CASSFSTNEKLFF.

The CDR3 here is CASRSVNSNQPQHF. CDR3 nucleotide sequence: TGTGCCAGCAGGTCAGTTAATAGCAATCAGCCCCAGCATTTT. This chain joins TRBV6-5 and TRBJ1-5; D is undetermined. V was trimmed by 6 bases and J by 0 bases, leaving 9 bases between them. Germline loops: CDR1 MNHEY, CDR2 SVGAGI. This CDR3 is built from 14 residues.

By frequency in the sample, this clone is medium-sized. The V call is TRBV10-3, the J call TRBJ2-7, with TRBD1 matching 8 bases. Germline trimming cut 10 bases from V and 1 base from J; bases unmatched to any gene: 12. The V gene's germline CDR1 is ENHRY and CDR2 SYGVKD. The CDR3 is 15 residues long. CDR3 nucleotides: TGTGCCACCTCCATCCCAGGGGGCAATTCCTACGAGCAGTACTTC. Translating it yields CATSIPGGNSYEQYF.

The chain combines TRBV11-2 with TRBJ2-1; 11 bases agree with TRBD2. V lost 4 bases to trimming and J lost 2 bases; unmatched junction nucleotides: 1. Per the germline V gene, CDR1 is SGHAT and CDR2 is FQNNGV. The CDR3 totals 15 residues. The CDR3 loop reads CASSSSGGPYNEQFF. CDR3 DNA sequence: TGTGCCAGCAGCTCTAGCGGGGGGCCCTACAATGAGCAGTTCTTC.

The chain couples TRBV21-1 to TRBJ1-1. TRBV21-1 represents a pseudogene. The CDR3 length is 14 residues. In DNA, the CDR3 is TGTGCCAGCAGCGCTATGGGAGGGGGCACTGAAGCTTTCTTT. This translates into CASSAMGGGTEAFF.

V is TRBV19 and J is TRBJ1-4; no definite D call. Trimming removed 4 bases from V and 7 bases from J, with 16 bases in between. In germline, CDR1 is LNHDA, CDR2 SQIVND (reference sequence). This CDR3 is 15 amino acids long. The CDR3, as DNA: TGTGCCAGTAGTACCTACTCACGAGGCATTGAAAAACTGTTTTTT. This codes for CASSTYSRGIEKLFF.

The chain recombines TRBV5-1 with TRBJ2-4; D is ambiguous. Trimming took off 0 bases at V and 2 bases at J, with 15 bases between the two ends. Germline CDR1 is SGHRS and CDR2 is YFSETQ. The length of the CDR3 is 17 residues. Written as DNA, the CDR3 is TGCGCCAGCAGCTTGGACGCCCGGGTAGGGACCAAAAACATTCAGTACTTC. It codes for CASSLDARVGTKNIQYF.

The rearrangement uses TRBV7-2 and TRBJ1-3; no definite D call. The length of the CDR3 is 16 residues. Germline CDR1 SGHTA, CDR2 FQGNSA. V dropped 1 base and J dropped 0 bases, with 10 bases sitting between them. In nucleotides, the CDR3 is TGTGCCAGCAGCTTAGGGGTGCTCAGCTCTGGAAACACCATATATTTT. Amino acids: CASSLGVLSSGNTIYF.

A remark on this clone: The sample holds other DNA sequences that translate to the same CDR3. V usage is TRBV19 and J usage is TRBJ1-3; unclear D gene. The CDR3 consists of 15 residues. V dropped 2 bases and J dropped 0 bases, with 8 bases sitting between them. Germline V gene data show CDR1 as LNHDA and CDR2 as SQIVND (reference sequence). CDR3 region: CASSIKGNSGNTIYF. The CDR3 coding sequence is TGTGCCAGTAGTATAAAGGGAAACTCTGGAAACACCATATATTTT.

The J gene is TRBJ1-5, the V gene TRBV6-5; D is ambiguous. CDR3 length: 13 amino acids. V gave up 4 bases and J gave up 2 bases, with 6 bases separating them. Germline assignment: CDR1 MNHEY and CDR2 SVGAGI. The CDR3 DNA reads TGTGCCAGCAGTTTACGGGGCAATCAGCCCCAGCATTTT. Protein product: CASSLRGNQPQHF.

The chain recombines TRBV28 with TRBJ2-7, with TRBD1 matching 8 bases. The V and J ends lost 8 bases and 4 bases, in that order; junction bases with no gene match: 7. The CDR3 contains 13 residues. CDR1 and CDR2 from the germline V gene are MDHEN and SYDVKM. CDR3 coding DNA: TGTGCCAGCCAGGGGGCGGACGCGTACGAGCAGTACTTC. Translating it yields CASQGADAYEQYF.

The CDR3 sequence: CASSLLGGAGNTEAFF. The CDR3 coding sequence is TGTGCCAGCAGTTTACTTGGGGGCGCAGGGAACACTGAAGCTTTCTTT. The V call is TRBV28, the J call TRBJ1-1; TRBD1 might be the D (6 bases). Germline CDR1 is MDHEN and CDR2 is SYDVKM. Trimming pared 2 bases from V and 1 base from J, leaving 14 bases between. This CDR3 is built from 16 residues. Supplemented by reference TRBV28 and TRBJ1-1, the full variable domain reads DVKVTQSSRYLVKRTGEKVFLECVQDMDHENMFWYRQDPGLGLRLIYFSYDVKMKEKGDIPEGYSVSREKKERFSLILESASTNQTSMYLCASSLLGGAGNTEAFFGQGTRLTVV.

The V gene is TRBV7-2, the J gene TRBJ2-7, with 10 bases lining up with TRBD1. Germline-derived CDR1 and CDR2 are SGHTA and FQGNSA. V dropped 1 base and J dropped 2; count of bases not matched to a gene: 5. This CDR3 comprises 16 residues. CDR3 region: CASSLGWGQGTYEQYF. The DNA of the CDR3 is TGTGCCAGCAGCTTAGGCTGGGGACAGGGGACCTACGAGCAGTACTTC.

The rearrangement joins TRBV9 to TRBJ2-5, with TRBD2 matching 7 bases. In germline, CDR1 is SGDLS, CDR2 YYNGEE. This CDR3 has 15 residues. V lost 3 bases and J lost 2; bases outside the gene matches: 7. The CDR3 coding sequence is TGTGCCAGCAGCGCTGGGGGGGGTCGGCAAGAGACCCAGTACTTC. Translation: CASSAGGGRQETQYF.

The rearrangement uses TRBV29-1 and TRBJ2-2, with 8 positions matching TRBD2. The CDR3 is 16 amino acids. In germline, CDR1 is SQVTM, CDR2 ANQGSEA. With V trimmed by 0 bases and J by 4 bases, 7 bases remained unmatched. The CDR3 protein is CSVEDPREGRTGELFF. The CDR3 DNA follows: TGCAGCGTTGAAGATCCCCGGGAGGGCCGCACCGGGGAGCTGTTTTTT.